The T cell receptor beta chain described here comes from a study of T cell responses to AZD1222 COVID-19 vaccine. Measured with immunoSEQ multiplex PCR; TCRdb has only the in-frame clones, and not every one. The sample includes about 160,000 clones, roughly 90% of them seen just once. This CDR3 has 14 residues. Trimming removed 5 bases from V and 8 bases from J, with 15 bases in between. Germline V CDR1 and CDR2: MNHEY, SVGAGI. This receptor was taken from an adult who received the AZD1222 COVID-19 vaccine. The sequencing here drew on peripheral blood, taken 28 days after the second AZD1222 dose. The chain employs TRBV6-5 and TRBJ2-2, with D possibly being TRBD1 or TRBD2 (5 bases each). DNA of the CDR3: TGTGCCAGCAGTAGTTGGGGGTTCAGGGGGGAGCTGTTTTTT. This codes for CASSSWGFRGELFF.